Following are 8 T cell receptor beta chains from one sample sequenced in a study of blood T cell repertoires in COVID-19. Measured with immunoSEQ multiplex PCR; TCRdb has only the in-frame clones, and not every one. The table has 88,000 or so clones, 85% seen once. Sequences were obtained from peripheral blood. Source of these receptors: a man aged 55 to 70 with acute or convalescent COVID-19.

This sequence joins TRBV7-2 and TRBJ2-7; D is unresolved. Trimming cost V 3 bases and J 7 bases, with 7 bases left between them. The CDR3 loop spans 11 amino acids. The germline V gene has CDR1 SGHTA and CDR2 FQGNSA. For the CDR3, the DNA is TGTGCCAGCAGCTTCCACTCGGAGCAGTACTTC. Translated: CASSFHSEQYF.

This clone counts as medium-sized. V usage is TRBV6-4 and J usage is TRBJ2-6; weak D call: TRBD1 (6 bases). The CDR3 has 15 residues. From germline, CDR1 is MRHNA and CDR2 SNTAGT. Trimming shortened V by 7 bases and J by 0 bases, and 10 bases separated the two germline ends. The CDR3 DNA reads as TGTGCCAGCACCGAGGGGGTCTCTGGGGCCAACGTCCTGACTTTC. This sequence encodes CASTEGVSGANVLTF.

The J gene is TRBJ1-1, the V gene TRBV20-1, with 7 bases identical to TRBD1. The trim removed 6 bases at V and 5 bases at J, leaving 3 bases unmatched. The germline CDR1 and CDR2 sequences are DFQATT and SNEGSKA (reference sequence). CDR3 length equals 11 residues. The DNA of the CDR3 is TGCAGTGCAGGGACAGTGACTGAAGCTTTCTTT. Its protein product is CSAGTVTEAFF.

The J gene is TRBJ1-6, the V gene TRBV5-1, with 11 bases fitting TRBD1. The CDR3 runs 18 residues. Germline V lookup: CDR1 SGHRS, CDR2 YFSETQ. V shed 4 bases and J 4 bases; nucleotides not matched to a gene: 10. In DNA, the CDR3 is TGCGCCAGCAGCGCCGGGACAGGGGGGGAGGTGTATAATTCACCCCTCCACTTT. It codes for CASSAGTGGEVYNSPLHF.

This chain uses TRBV3-1 (or the pseudogene TRBV3-2) with TRBJ2-1, with 8 nucleotides matching TRBD2. The germline gives CDR1 LGHDT, CDR2 YNNKEL (reference sequence). The CDR3 totals 16 residues. V shed 3 bases and J 8 bases; nucleotides not matched to a gene: 12. The CDR3 region has the DNA TGTGCCAGCAGCCATAGGATGACGGGAGGGCGGGATGAGCAGTTCTTC. It encodes CASSHRMTGGRDEQFF.

This chain uses TRBV6-5 with TRBJ1-2; tentatively, D is TRBD1 (6 bases). Germline assignment: CDR1 MNHEY and CDR2 SVGAGI. The V end lost 6 bases, the J end lost 2 bases, and 13 bases lay between the germline ends. CDR3 size: 14 residues. Here the CDR3 DNA reads TGTGCCAGCAGAAGACCTGGACAGAACTATGGCTACACCTTC. Residues: CASRRPGQNYGYTF.

This clone was observed a single time. V and J are TRBV6-6 and TRBJ1-5; 7 bases map to TRBD1. Germline V lookup: CDR1 MNHNY, CDR2 SVGAGI (reference sequence). V gave up 4 bases and J gave up 7 bases; unmatched junction bases: 7. This CDR3 comprises 14 residues. The CDR3: CASSLGTDWQPQHF. CDR3 coding DNA: TGTGCCAGCAGTTTGGGGACAGATTGGCAGCCCCAGCATTTT.

This rearrangement joins TRBV30 to TRBJ2-7; 8 bases agree with TRBD1. Germline CDR1 GTSNPN, CDR2 SVGIG (reference sequence). The CDR3 contains 11 residues. V lost 2 bases to trimming and J lost 9 bases; unmatched junction nucleotides: 3. CDR3 bases: TGTGCCTGGAGTCTTGGACAGGGGCAGTACTTC. As protein: CAWSLGQGQYF.